One sample yielded the 9 T cell receptor beta chains listed below, sequenced in a study of blood T cell repertoires in COVID-19. TCRdb's copy holds only in-frame clones and misses some; the assay was immunoSEQ multiplex PCR. The data contain 31,000 or so clones, around 90% of them seen just once; the ten biggest clones take up roughly 1.5%. The sample consisted of peripheral blood. The receptors were sampled from a man in his 60s with active COVID-19.

This rearrangement joins TRBV5-1 to TRBJ1-3; 8 nucleotides agree with TRBD1. The trim removed 3 bases at V and 0 bases at J, leaving 2 bases unmatched. The CDR3 runs 15 residues. Germline lookup yields CDR1 SGHRS and CDR2 YFSETQ. The CDR3 is CASSSTGVSGNTIYF. CDR3 nucleotide sequence: TGCGCCAGCAGCTCGACAGGGGTCTCTGGAAACACCATATATTTT.

J is TRBJ1-2 and V is TRBV6-5; no clear D. CDR1 is MNHEY, CDR2 SVGAGI, per germline. V was shortened by 5 bases and J by 4 bases, with 11 bases between the two germline ends. This CDR3 comprises 13 residues. The CDR3 nucleotides read TGTGCCAGCAGTACGGGTATGGGCTATGGCTACACCTTC. Its translation: CASSTGMGYGYTF.

A single count supports this clone. This chain joins TRBV6-2 or TRBV6-3 and TRBJ2-7, with 8 bases that match TRBD1. CDR1 and CDR2 (germline): MNHEY, SVGEGT. CDR3 length: 16 residues. V shed 2 bases and J 2 bases; nucleotides not matched to a gene: 8. The DNA of the CDR3 is TGTGCCAGCAGTTACAAGGACAGGGCGCACACCTACGAGCAGTACTTC. The encoded protein is CASSYKDRAHTYEQYF.

J is TRBJ2-3 and V is TRBV13; 10 bases fit TRBD1. CDR3 length: 17 amino acids. Germline lookup yields CDR1 PRHDT and CDR2 FYEKMQ (reference sequence). With 8 bases clipped from V and 0 bases from J, the junction kept 11 bases outside the gene matches. The CDR3: CASRPDRGLPSTDTQYF. The CDR3 coding sequence is TGTGCCAGCCGGCCCGACAGGGGGCTTCCTAGCACAGATACGCAGTATTTT.

V usage is TRBV5-4 and J usage is TRBJ2-3; D ambiguous. The V gene lost 0 bases and the J gene lost 0 bases, with 8 bases spanning the gap. The CDR3 is 15 amino acids. The V gene's germline CDR1 is SGHNT and CDR2 YYREEE (reference sequence). CDR3 DNA sequence: TGTGCCAGCAGCTTGGTACAGCATAGCACAGATACGCAGTATTTT. Protein product: CASSLVQHSTDTQYF.

The chain joins TRBV5-4 to TRBJ1-1; D gene uncertain. V was shortened by 10 bases and J by 1 base, with 14 bases between the two germline ends. The germline V gene encodes CDR1 SGHNT and CDR2 YYREEE (reference sequence). This CDR3 is built from 13 residues. The CDR3 here is CAGAPGKNTEAFF. Written as DNA, the CDR3 is TGTGCCGGAGCTCCCGGGAAGAACACTGAAGCTTTCTTT.

The gene calls are TRBV6-2 or TRBV6-3 and TRBJ2-3, with 9 bases lining up with TRBD1. Per the germline V gene, CDR1 is MNHEY and CDR2 is SVGEGT. Trimming cost V 5 bases and J 2 bases; bases outside gene matches: 8. The CDR3 extends over 16 amino acids. CDR3 amino acids: CASSPPGQGYTDTQYF. The CDR3 nucleotides are TGTGCCAGCAGTCCCCCGGGACAGGGATACACAGATACGCAGTATTTT.

J is TRBJ2-2 and V is TRBV7-8, with TRBD1 as a possible D gene (5 bases). The V gene lost 0 bases and the J gene lost 4 bases, with 9 bases spanning the gap. The V gene's germline CDR1 is SGHVS and CDR2 FQNEAQ. The CDR3 has 15 amino acids. CDR3 sequence reads: CASSLAGVPTGELFF. DNA of the CDR3: TGTGCCAGCAGCTTAGCAGGGGTTCCCACCGGGGAGCTGTTTTTT.

V is TRBV11-2 and J is TRBJ2-5; no reliable D call. V dropped 1 base and J dropped 5 bases, with 20 bases sitting between them. Germline V gene sequence: CDR1 SGHAT, CDR2 FQNNGV. CDR3 length: 17 residues. CDR3 sequence: CASSLVADGLRRETQYF. CDR3 DNA: TGTGCCAGCAGCTTAGTAGCCGACGGCCTCAGACGGGAGACCCAGTACTTC.